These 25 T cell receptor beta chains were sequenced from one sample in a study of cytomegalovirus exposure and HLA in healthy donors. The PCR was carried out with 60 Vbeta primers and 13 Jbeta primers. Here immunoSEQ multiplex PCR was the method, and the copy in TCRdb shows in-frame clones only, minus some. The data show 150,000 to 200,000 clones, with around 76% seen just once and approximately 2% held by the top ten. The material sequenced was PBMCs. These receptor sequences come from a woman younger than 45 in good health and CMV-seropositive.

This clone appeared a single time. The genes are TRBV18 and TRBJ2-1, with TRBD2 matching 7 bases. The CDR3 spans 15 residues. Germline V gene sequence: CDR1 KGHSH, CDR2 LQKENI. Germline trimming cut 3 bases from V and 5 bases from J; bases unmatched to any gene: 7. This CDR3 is CASSPLSGNHNEQFF. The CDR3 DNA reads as TGTGCCAGCTCACCTCTCAGCGGGAATCACAATGAGCAGTTCTTC.

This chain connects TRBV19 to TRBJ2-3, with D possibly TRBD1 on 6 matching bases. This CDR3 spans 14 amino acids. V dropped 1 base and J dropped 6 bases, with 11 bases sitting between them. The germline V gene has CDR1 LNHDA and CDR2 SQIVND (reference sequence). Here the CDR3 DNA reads TGTGCCAGTAGTATAGGGGGGCCCCAGGATACGCAGTATTTT. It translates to CASSIGGPQDTQYF.

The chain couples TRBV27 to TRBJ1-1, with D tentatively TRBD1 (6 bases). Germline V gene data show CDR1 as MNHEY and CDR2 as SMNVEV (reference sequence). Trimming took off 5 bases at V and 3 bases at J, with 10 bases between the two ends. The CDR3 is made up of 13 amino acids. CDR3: CASSLPGDTEAFF. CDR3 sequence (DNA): TGTGCCAGCAGTCTCCCAGGGGACACTGAAGCTTTCTTT.

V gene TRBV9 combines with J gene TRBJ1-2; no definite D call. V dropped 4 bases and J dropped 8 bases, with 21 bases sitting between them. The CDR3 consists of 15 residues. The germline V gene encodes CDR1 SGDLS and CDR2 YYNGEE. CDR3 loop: CASSQEEAPARGYTF. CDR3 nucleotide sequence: TGTGCCAGCAGCCAAGAGGAGGCCCCAGCGCGAGGCTACACCTTC.

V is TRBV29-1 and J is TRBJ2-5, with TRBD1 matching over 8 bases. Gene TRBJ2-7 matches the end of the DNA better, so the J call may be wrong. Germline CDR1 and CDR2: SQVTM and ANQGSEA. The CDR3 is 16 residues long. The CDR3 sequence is CSVVRWAGTGLYEQYF. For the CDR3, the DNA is TGCAGCGTGGTGAGGTGGGCCGGGACAGGCCTATACGAGCAGTACTTC.

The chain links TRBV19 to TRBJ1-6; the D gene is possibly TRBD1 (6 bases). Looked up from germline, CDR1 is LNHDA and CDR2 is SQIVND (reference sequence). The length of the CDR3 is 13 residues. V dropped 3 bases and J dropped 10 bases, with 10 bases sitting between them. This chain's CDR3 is CASSINRDSPLHF. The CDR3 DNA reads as TGTGCCAGTAGTATCAACAGGGACTCACCCCTCCACTTT.

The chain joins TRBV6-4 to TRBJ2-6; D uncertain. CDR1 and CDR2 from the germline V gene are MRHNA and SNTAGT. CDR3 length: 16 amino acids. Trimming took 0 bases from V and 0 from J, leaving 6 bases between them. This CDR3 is CASSDSSTSGANVLTF. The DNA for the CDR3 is TGTGCCAGCAGTGACTCGTCTACCTCTGGGGCCAACGTCCTGACTTTC.

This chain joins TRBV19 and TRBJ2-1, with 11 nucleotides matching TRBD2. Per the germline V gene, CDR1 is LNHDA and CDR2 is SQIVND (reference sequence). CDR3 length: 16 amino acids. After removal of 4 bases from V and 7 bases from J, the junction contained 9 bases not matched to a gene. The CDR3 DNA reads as TGTGCCAGTAGTAGGGGACTAGCGGACGAGAGAAATGAGCAGTTCTTC. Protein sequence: CASSRGLADERNEQFF.

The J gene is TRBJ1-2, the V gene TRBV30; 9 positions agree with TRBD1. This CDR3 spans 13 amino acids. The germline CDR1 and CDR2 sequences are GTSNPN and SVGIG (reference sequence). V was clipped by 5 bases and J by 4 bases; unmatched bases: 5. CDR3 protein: CAWDRGFVYGYTF. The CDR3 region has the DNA TGTGCCTGGGACAGGGGGTTTGTCTATGGCTACACCTTC. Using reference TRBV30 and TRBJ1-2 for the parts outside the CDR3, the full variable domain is SQTIHQWPATLVQPVGSPLSLECTVEGTSNPNLYWYRQAAGRGLQLLFYSVGIGQISSEVPQNLSASRPQDRQFILSSKKLLLSDSGFYLCAWDRGFVYGYTFGSGTRLTVV.

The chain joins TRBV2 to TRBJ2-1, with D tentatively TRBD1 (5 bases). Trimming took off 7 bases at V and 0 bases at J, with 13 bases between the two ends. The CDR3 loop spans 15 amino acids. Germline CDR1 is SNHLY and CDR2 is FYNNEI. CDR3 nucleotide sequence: TGTGCCAGCACCATGACAGATAGCTCCTACAATGAGCAGTTCTTC. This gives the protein CASTMTDSSYNEQFF.

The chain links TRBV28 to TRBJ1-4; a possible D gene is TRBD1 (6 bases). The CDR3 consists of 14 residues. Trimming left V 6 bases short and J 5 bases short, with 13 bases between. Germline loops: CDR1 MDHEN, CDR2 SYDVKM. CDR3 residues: CASSGIQGNEKLFF. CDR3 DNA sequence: TGTGCCAGCAGCGGTATACAGGGAAATGAAAAACTGTTTTTT.

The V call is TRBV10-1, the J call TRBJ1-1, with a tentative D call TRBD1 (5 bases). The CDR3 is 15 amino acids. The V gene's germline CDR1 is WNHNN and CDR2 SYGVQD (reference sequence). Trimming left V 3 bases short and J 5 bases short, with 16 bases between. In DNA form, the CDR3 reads TGCGCCAGCAGTGAAAATCGAAGGGGAGGTACTGAAGCTTTCTTT. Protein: CASSENRRGGTEAFF.

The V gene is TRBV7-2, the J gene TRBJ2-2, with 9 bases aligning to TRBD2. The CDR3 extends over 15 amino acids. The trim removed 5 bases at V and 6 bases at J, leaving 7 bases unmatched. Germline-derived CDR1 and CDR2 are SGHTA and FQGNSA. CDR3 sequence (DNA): TGTGCCAGCAGCAATAGCGGGGGCCTTCCCGGGGAGCTGTTTTTT. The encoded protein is CASSNSGGLPGELFF.

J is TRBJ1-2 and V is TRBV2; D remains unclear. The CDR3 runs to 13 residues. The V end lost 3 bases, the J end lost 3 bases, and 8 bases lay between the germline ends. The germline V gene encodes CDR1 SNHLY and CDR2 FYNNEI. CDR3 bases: TGTGCCAGCAGTGACGCGGGCTACTATGGCTACACCTTC. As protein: CASSDAGYYGYTF.

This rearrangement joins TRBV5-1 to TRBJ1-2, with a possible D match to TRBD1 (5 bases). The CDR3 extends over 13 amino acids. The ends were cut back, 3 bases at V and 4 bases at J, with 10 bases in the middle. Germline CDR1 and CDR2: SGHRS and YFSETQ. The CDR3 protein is CASSSTGPYGYTF. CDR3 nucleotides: TGCGCCAGCAGCTCAACAGGTCCCTATGGCTACACCTTC.

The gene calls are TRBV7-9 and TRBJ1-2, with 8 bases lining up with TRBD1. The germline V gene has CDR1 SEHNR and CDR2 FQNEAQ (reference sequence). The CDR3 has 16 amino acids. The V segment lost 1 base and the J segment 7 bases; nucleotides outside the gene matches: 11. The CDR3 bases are TGTGCCAGCAGCTTAGTTGTCCCTCAGGGGGCCGGTGGCTACACCTTC. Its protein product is CASSLVVPQGAGGYTF.

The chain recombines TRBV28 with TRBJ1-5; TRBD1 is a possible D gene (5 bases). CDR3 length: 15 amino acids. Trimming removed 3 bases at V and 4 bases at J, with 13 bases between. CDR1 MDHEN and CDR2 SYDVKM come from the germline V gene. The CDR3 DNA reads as TGTGCCAGCAGTTTTCTAGGGGAGGGAAATCAGCCCCAGCATTTT. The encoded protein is CASSFLGEGNQPQHF.

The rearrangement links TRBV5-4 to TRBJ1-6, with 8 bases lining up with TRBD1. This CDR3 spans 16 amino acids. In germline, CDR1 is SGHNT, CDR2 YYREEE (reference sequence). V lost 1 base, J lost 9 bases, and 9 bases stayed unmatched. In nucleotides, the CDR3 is TGTGCCAGCAGCTTGTCGCCGGACAGGGTGGGTTCACCCCTCCACTTT. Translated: CASSLSPDRVGSPLHF. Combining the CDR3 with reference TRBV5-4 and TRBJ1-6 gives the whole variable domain ETGVTQSPTHLIKTRGQQVTLRCSSQSGHNTVSWYQQALGQGPQFIFQYYREEENGRGNFPPRFSGLQFPNYSSELNVNALELDDSALYLCASSLSPDRVGSPLHFGNGTRLTVT.

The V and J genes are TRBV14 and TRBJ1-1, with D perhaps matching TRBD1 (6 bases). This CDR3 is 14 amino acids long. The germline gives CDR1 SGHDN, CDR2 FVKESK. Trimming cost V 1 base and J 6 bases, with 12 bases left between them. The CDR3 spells CASSQVQGVAEAFF. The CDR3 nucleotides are TGTGCCAGCAGCCAAGTACAGGGTGTCGCTGAAGCTTTCTTT.

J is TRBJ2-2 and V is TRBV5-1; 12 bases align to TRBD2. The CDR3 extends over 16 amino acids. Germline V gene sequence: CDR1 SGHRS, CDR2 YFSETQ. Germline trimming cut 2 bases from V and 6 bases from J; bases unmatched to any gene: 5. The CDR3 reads CASSFLAGGPPGELFF. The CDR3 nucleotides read TGCGCCAGCAGCTTTCTAGCGGGAGGGCCCCCCGGGGAGCTGTTTTTT.

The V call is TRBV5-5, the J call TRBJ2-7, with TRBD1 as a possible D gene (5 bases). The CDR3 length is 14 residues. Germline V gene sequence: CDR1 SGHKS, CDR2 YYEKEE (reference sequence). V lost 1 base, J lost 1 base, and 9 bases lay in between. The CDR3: CASSLIQASYEQYF. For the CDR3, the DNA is TGTGCCAGCAGCTTGATACAGGCATCCTACGAGCAGTACTTC.

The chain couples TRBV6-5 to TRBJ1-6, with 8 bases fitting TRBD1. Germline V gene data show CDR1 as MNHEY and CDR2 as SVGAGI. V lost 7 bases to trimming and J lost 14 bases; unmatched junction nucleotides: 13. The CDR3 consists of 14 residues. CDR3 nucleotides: TGTGCCAGCAACGTGGGGGGGACAGGTAAAACCCTCCACTTT. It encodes CASNVGGTGKTLHF.

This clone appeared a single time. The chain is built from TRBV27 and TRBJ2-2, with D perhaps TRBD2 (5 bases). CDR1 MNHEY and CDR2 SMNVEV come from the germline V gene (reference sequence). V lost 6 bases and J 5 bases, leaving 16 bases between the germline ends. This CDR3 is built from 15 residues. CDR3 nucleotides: TGTGCCAGCAGCCCGATAGAGGGCTCGACCGGGGAGCTGTTTTTT. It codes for CASSPIEGSTGELFF.

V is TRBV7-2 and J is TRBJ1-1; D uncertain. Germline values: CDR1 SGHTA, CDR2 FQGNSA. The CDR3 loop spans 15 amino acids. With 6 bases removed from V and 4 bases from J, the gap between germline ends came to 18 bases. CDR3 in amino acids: CASSRTGHRGTEAFF. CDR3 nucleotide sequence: TGTGCCAGCAGTCGAACGGGTCACCGGGGCACTGAAGCTTTCTTT.

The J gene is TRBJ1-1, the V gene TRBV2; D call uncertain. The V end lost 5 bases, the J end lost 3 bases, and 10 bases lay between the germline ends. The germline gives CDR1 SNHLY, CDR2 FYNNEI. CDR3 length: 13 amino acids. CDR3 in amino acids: CASSPTGYTEAFF. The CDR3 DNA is TGTGCCAGCAGTCCCACGGGTTACACTGAAGCTTTCTTT.